The 32 T cell receptor beta chains below come from one sample, sequenced in a study of blood T cell repertoires in COVID-19. Some clones are missing from TCRdb's copy, which holds only in-frame ones; the method was immunoSEQ multiplex PCR. The data contain hundreds of thousands of clones, more than 80% of them singletons. Source material: PBMCs or T cells enriched from blood (not recorded which). The receptors shown here come from a man aged 50-59 years who had been exposed to COVID-19.

The chain employs TRBV29-1 and TRBJ1-4; D is possibly TRBD1 (6 bases). CDR3 length: 14 residues. The germline gives CDR1 SQVTM, CDR2 ANQGSEA. V lost 6 bases and J lost 7, with 18 bases in between. CDR3 nucleotides: TGCAGCGTACTCTCAACAGGGCGTAGTGAAAAACTGTTTTTT. Translated: CSVLSTGRSEKLFF.

This clone was found a few times. The V and J genes are TRBV4-1 and TRBJ1-5; 8 nucleotides agree with TRBD1. Germline CDR1 reads MGHRA; CDR2 reads YSYEKL. V gave up 3 bases and J gave up 7 bases; unmatched junction bases: 5. This CDR3 spans 14 amino acids. CDR3 coding DNA: TGCGCCAGCAGCCATCCAGGGGGCGGGCAGCCCCAGCATTTT. This gives the protein CASSHPGGGQPQHF.

Remarks on this clone: Other DNA sequences in this specimen translate into the identical CDR3. The chain recombines TRBV27 with TRBJ1-1; D is perhaps TRBD1 (6 bases). This CDR3 spans 13 amino acids. Trimming left V 5 bases short and J 1 base short, with 8 bases between. Germline V gene data show CDR1 as MNHEY and CDR2 as SMNVEV (reference sequence). CDR3 loop: CASSAQGNTEAFF. CDR3 coding DNA: TGTGCCAGCAGTGCACAGGGGAACACTGAAGCTTTCTTT.

This clone was found once. The rearrangement joins TRBV6-5 to TRBJ2-7, with no clear D. The V gene lost 2 bases and the J gene lost 2 bases, with 10 bases spanning the gap. Per germline, CDR1 MNHEY and CDR2 SVGAGI. The CDR3 contains 14 residues. For the CDR3, the DNA is TGTGCCAGCAGTTACGCTACAGACACCTACGAGCAGTACTTC. Translation: CASSYATDTYEQYF.

This clone came up a few times. This chain joins TRBV28 and TRBJ1-2, with TRBD1 matching over 7 bases. Germline loops: CDR1 MDHEN, CDR2 SYDVKM. The junction had 5 bases not matched to a gene; V was cut back by 3 bases and J by 4 bases. This CDR3 spans 14 amino acids. CDR3 sequence: CASSLRGPFYGYTF. The CDR3 nucleotides read TGTGCCAGCAGTTTGAGGGGGCCCTTCTATGGCTACACCTTC.

Regarding this clone: Other DNA variants within this sample encode the same CDR3. J is TRBJ1-2 and V is TRBV18; TRBD1 might be the D (5 bases). CDR1 and CDR2 (germline): KGHSH, LQKENI. V dropped 2 bases and J dropped 2 bases, with 9 bases sitting between them. CDR3 length: 14 amino acids. The CDR3 DNA follows: TGTGCCAGCTCACCAGACAGAGGAAACTATGGCTACACCTTC. As protein: CASSPDRGNYGYTF.

This clone was detected once. The chain links TRBV9 to TRBJ1-1, with TRBD1 matching 7 bases. Looked up from germline, CDR1 is SGDLS and CDR2 is YYNGEE. CDR3 length: 15 residues. The junction had 9 bases not matched to a gene; V was cut back by 4 bases and J by 3 bases. The CDR3 loop reads CASSPLTGVHTEAFF. In nucleotides, the CDR3 is TGTGCCAGCAGCCCTCTCACAGGGGTCCACACTGAAGCTTTCTTT. The full variable domain, its missing parts supplied by reference TRBV9 and TRBJ1-1, is DSGVTQTPKHLITATGQRVTLRCSPRSGDLSVYWYQQSLDQGLQFLIQYYNGEERAKGNILERFSAQQFPDLHSELNLSSLELGDSALYFCASSPLTGVHTEAFFGQGTRLTVV.

The chain combines TRBV11-3 with TRBJ1-4; the match to TRBD1 covers 9 bases. Germline CDR1 is SGHNT and CDR2 is YENEEA. V trimming: 5 bases; J trimming: 6 bases; junction bases outside the gene matches: 4. The CDR3 is 14 residues long. CDR3 region: CASSPRQGDEKLFF. In nucleotides, the CDR3 is TGTGCCAGCAGCCCGCGACAGGGGGATGAAAAACTGTTTTTT.

The chain has TRBV5-4 and TRBJ1-3; D might be TRBD1 (5 bases). V was shortened by 2 bases and J by 4 bases, with 13 bases between the two germline ends. This CDR3 contains 15 residues. The V gene's germline CDR1 is SGHNT and CDR2 YYREEE (reference sequence). The CDR3 sequence is CASSLSGVGGNTIYF. The CDR3 nucleotides are TGTGCCAGCAGCTTATCGGGGGTCGGCGGAAACACCATATATTTT.

DNA for the CDR3: TGTGCCAGCAGAGGGACAGGGAGATTCCAGCCCCAGCATTTT. Its protein product is CASRGTGRFQPQHF. The chain couples TRBV27 to TRBJ1-5; 9 bases match TRBD1. The CDR3 is 14 residues long. V lost 6 bases and J lost 7; bases outside the gene matches: 7. CDR1 is MNHEY and CDR2 is SMNVEV in the germline V gene (reference sequence).

This clone showed up just once. This rearrangement joins TRBV9 to TRBJ2-3, with 9 nucleotides matching TRBD2. The CDR3 loop spans 14 amino acids. Unmatched junction bases numbered 7, after V lost 4 bases and J lost 7 bases. From germline, CDR1 is SGDLS and CDR2 YYNGEE. The CDR3 DNA reads as TGTGCCAGCAGCACGGCGGGGGGGTCGCATACGCAGTATTTT. It is translated as CASSTAGGSHTQYF.

V and J are TRBV2 and TRBJ1-5; 7 bases are a match to TRBD1. Trimming cost V 4 bases and J 4 bases; bases outside gene matches: 4. The CDR3 runs 14 residues. Germline values: CDR1 SNHLY, CDR2 FYNNEI. The CDR3 reads CASSGPGQNQPQHF. Here the CDR3 DNA reads TGTGCCAGCAGTGGACCGGGACAGAATCAGCCCCAGCATTTT.

This clone was counted only a few times. The junction does not match germline at one end; this may be a read error. The chain links TRBV6-5 to TRBJ1-4, with 7 bases lining up with TRBD1. The germline CDR1 and CDR2 sequences are MNHEY and SVGAGI. This CDR3 is 14 amino acids long. This chain's CDR3 is CASNRQGLMKNLFF. CDR3 in DNA: TGTGCCAGCAATCGACAGGGATTAATGAAAAATCTGTTTTTT.

This clone came up once. V usage is TRBV4-1 and J usage is TRBJ2-1; 8 bases are shared with TRBD2. This CDR3 comprises 15 residues. V lost 0 bases, J lost 4 bases, and 2 bases stayed unmatched. The V gene's germline CDR1 is MGHRA and CDR2 YSYEKL. CDR3 protein: CASSQDSGNYNEQFF. The DNA of the CDR3 is TGCGCCAGCAGCCAAGATAGCGGGAATTACAATGAGCAGTTCTTC.

The chain links TRBV7-9 to TRBJ2-5, with no clear D. Per germline, CDR1 SEHNR and CDR2 FQNEAQ (reference sequence). The CDR3 is made up of 13 amino acids. Trimming pared 5 bases from V and 5 bases from J, leaving 12 bases between. The chain's CDR3 is CASSNQVGETQYF. Written as DNA, the CDR3 is TGTGCCAGCAGCAACCAGGTTGGCGAGACCCAGTACTTC. The full variable domain, completed using reference TRBV7-9 and TRBJ2-5, is DTGVSQNPRHKITKRGQNVTFRCDPISEHNRLYWYRQTLGQGPEFLTYFQNEAQLEKSRLLSDRFSAERPKGSFSTLEIQRTEQGDSAMYLCASSNQVGETQYFGPGTRLLVL.

Written as DNA, the CDR3 is TGTGCCAGCAGAGACGACAGGAACACTGAAGCTTTCTTT. Translating gives CASRDDRNTEAFF. This sequence joins TRBV6-6 and TRBJ1-1; tentatively, D is TRBD1 (5 bases). Trimming removed 6 bases at V and 1 base at J, with 9 bases between. The CDR3 is 13 residues long. Germline-derived CDR1 and CDR2 are MNHNY and SVGAGI (reference sequence).

The J gene is TRBJ1-2, the V gene TRBV5-6, with TRBD1 as a possible D gene (5 bases). The CDR3 sequence is 12 residues long. The V gene lost 3 bases and the J gene lost 6 bases, with 9 bases spanning the gap. Per germline, CDR1 SGHDT and CDR2 YYEEEE. DNA of the CDR3: TGTGCCAGCAGCTGGGGACTGGATGGCTACACCTTC. Translation: CASSWGLDGYTF.

The chain is built from TRBV2 and TRBJ1-3; D gene unclear. Germline CDR1 is SNHLY and CDR2 is FYNNEI. With 5 bases removed from V and 3 bases from J, the gap between germline ends came to 11 bases. The CDR3 loop spans 14 amino acids. In nucleotides, the CDR3 is TGTGCCAGCAGTTTAAAGTACTTTGGAAACACCATATATTTT. The encoded protein is CASSLKYFGNTIYF. Full variable domain (missing parts from reference TRBV2 and TRBJ1-3): EPEVTQTPSHQVTQMGQEVILRCVPISNHLYFYWYRQILGQKVEFLVSFYNNEISEKSEIFDDQFSVERPDGSNFTLKIRSTKLEDSAMYFCASSLKYFGNTIYFGEGSWLTVV.

V gene TRBV23-1 combines with J gene TRBJ2-7, with D possibly being TRBD2 (5 bases). TRBV23-1 falls under the ORF class, with uncertain function. This CDR3 spans 12 amino acids. The germline V and J ends were trimmed by 8 bases and 1 base, with 9 bases remaining between them. The CDR3 loop is CASPPGSYEQYF. DNA for the CDR3: TGCGCCAGCCCCCCGGGGTCCTACGAGCAGTACTTC.

The chain recombines TRBV10-3 with TRBJ2-1; D gene unclear. Trimming stripped 0 bases from V and 5 bases from J, with 14 bases between. The CDR3 extends over 16 amino acids. Germline loops: CDR1 ENHRY, CDR2 SYGVKD. CDR3 sequence (DNA): TGTGCCATCAGTGAGTCATCAGCCAGGAATCACAATGAGCAGTTCTTC. Its protein is CAISESSARNHNEQFF.

A single count supports this clone. This chain joins TRBV28 and TRBJ1-4, with TRBD1 identical over 8 bases. Trimming took 8 bases from V and 7 from J; bases not matched to a gene: 9. The CDR3 extends over 14 amino acids. Germline CDR1 and CDR2: MDHEN and SYDVKM. The CDR3 region has the DNA TGTGCCAGCCACGAGCAGGGGGCTTTTGAAAAACTGTTTTTT. Amino acid sequence: CASHEQGAFEKLFF.

The chain has TRBV6-5 and TRBJ1-2, with 7 bases lining up with TRBD1. This CDR3 has 12 amino acids. J gave up 6 bases and V 6 bases, and 4 bases lay outside the gene matches. Germline lookup yields CDR1 MNHEY and CDR2 SVGAGI. Here the CDR3 reads CASSDRANGYTF. The CDR3 region has the DNA TGTGCCAGCAGCGACAGGGCGAATGGCTACACCTTC.

The chain employs TRBV19 and TRBJ1-4; possible D gene TRBD1, 5 bases. Germline CDR1 is LNHDA and CDR2 is SQIVND (reference sequence). This CDR3 is built from 15 residues. V lost 3 bases, J lost 6 bases, and 14 bases lay in between. The CDR3, as DNA: TGTGCCAGTAGTATTACAGGCCTATTCTATGAAAAACTGTTTTTT. Translation gives CASSITGLFYEKLFF. Combining the CDR3 with reference TRBV19 and TRBJ1-4 gives the whole variable domain DGGITQSPKYLFRKEGQNVTLSCEQNLNHDAMYWYRQDPGQGLRLIYYSQIVNDFQKGDIAEGYSVSREKKESFPLTVTSAQKNPTAFYLCASSITGLFYEKLFFGSGTQLSVL.

This rearrangement joins TRBV24-1 to TRBJ2-3; the D gene is possibly TRBD1 (6 bases). The length of the CDR3 is 18 residues. Trimming took off 9 bases at V and 0 bases at J, with 24 bases between the two ends. CDR1 and CDR2 (germline): KGHDR, SFDVKD. CDR3 coding DNA: TGTGCCACCGGGACATGGGACGGAGCGACTCCTAGCACAGATACGCAGTATTTT. Its protein is CATGTWDGATPSTDTQYF.

This rearrangement joins TRBV10-3 to TRBJ1-3, with no clear D. CDR3 length: 16 residues. Trimming pared 2 bases from V and 0 bases from J, leaving 11 bases between. Germline CDR1 reads ENHRY; CDR2 reads SYGVKD. CDR3 nucleotide sequence: TGTGCCATCAGTGAGATGGGTCGGGGCTCTGGAAACACCATATATTTT. Encoded protein: CAISEMGRGSGNTIYF.

The rearrangement joins TRBV6-6 to TRBJ2-7; D not resolved. The germline V and J ends were trimmed by 7 bases and 2 bases, with 12 bases remaining between them. The CDR3 runs 13 residues. Per the germline V gene, CDR1 is MNHNY and CDR2 is SVGAGI (reference sequence). Here the CDR3 DNA reads TGTGCCAGCACCCCTCTGGAGACCTACGAGCAGTACTTC. Amino acid sequence: CASTPLETYEQYF.

This clone was observed a few times. The V call is TRBV28, the J call TRBJ1-1; D ambiguous. The V gene lost 2 bases and the J gene lost 7 bases, with 5 bases spanning the gap. Germline CDR1 MDHEN, CDR2 SYDVKM. The CDR3 is 11 residues long. DNA for the CDR3: TGTGCCAGCAGTTTAGGACTTGAAGCTTTCTTT. This translates into CASSLGLEAFF.

This sequence joins TRBV7-3 and TRBJ2-7, with 9 bases lining up with TRBD1. CDR1 and CDR2 from the germline V gene are SGHTA and FQGTGA. The V segment lost 5 bases and the J segment 6 bases; nucleotides outside the gene matches: 11. The CDR3 extends over 15 amino acids. Written as DNA, the CDR3 is TGTGCCAGCAGCCCGGCCGGGACAGGGATTGGCGAGCAGTACTTC. It yields the protein CASSPAGTGIGEQYF.

The chain recombines TRBV25-1 with TRBJ1-2; no clear D. V lost 4 bases and J lost 4, with 16 bases in between. The CDR3 consists of 15 residues. Germline CDR1 MGHDK, CDR2 SYGVNS. DNA of the CDR3: TGTGCCAGCAGTGGGTGGGAAGAGGGCGGCTATGGCTACACCTTC. Amino acids: CASSGWEEGGYGYTF.

The rearrangement links TRBV5-1 to TRBJ1-1; weak D call: TRBD1 (5 bases). Germline assignment: CDR1 SGHRS and CDR2 YFSETQ. V lost 4 bases and J lost 3, with 13 bases in between. The CDR3 is 14 amino acids. The CDR3 coding sequence is TGCGCCAGCAGCCGCGACAGAGCGTACACTGAAGCTTTCTTT. Its protein product is CASSRDRAYTEAFF.

The chain carries TRBV28 and TRBJ1-2, with 9 bases matching TRBD1. The trim removed 5 bases at V and 8 bases at J, leaving 6 bases unmatched. The CDR3 covers 13 residues. CDR1 and CDR2 (germline): MDHEN, SYDVKM. CDR3 sequence reads: CASSPDRGGGYTF. DNA of the CDR3: TGTGCCAGCAGTCCGGACAGGGGCGGAGGCTACACCTTC.

The rearrangement joins TRBV9 to TRBJ2-2; 10 bases agree with TRBD1. V shed 3 bases and J 4 bases; nucleotides not matched to a gene: 6. The CDR3 consists of 16 residues. Germline values: CDR1 SGDLS, CDR2 YYNGEE. The CDR3 nucleotides are TGTGCCAGCAGCGCTCCCGGGACAGGGGTCACCGGGGAGCTGTTTTTT. It specifies CASSAPGTGVTGELFF.